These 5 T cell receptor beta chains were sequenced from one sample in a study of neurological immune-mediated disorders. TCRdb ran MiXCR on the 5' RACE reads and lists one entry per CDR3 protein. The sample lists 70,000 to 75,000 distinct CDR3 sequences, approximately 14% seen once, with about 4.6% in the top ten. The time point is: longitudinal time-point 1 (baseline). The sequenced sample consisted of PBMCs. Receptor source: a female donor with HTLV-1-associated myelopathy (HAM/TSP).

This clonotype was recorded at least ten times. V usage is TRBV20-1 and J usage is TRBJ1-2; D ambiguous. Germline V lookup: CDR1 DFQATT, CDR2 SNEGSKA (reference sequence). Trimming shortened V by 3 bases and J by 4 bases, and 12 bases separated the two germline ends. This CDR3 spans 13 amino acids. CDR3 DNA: TGCAGTGCTAGGCTAGCGGCTAGCTATGGCTACACCTTC. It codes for CSARLAASYGYTF.

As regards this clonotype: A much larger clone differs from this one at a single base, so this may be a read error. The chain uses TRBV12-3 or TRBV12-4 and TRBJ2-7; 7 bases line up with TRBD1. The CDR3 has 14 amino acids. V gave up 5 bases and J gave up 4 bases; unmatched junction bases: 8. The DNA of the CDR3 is TGTGCCAGCAGTACGGCCGGGGACAGTTACGAGCAGTACTTC. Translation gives CASSTAGDSYEQYF.

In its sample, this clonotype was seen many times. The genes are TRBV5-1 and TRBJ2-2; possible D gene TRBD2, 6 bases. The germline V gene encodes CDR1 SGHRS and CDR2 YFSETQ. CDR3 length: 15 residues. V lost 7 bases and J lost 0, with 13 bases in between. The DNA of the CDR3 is TGCGCCAGCGAGGATATAGCGGCGAACACCGGGGAGCTGTTTTTT. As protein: CASEDIAANTGELFF.

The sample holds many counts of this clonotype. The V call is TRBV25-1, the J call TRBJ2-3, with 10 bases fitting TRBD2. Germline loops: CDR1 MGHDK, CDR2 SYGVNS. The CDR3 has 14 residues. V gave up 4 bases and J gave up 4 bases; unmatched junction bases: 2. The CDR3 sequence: CASSVGLAADTQYF. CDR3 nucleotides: TGTGCCAGCAGTGTAGGACTAGCGGCAGATACGCAGTATTTT.

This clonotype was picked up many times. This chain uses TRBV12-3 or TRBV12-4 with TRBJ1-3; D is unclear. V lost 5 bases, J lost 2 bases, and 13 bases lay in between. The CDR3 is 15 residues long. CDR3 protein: CASSPLASPGNTIYF. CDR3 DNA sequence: TGTGCCAGCAGTCCTTTGGCCAGCCCTGGAAACACCATATATTTT.